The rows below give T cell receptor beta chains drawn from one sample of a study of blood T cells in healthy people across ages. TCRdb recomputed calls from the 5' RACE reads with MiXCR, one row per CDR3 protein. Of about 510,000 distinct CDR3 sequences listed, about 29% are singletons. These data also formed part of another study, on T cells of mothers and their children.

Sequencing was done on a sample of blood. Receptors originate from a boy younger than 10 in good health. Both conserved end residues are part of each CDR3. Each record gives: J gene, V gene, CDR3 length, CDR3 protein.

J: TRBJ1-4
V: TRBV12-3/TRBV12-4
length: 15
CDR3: CASSSTGPLGEKLFF

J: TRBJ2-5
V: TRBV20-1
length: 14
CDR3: CSAGLVRAQETQYF

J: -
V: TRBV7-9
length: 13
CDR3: CASSLTLEKTQYF

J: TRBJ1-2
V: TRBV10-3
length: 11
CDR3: CAITRNYGYTF

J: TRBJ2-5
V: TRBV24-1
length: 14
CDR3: CATSEPDSRGTQYF

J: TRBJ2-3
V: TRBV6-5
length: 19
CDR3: CASSSWTSGRFEGTDTQYF

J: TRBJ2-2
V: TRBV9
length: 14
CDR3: CASAGGANTGELFF

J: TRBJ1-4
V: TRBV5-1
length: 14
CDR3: CASSEAGRNEKLFF

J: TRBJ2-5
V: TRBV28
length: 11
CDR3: CASSTKETQYF

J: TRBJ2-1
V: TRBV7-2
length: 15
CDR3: CASRFRGLGYNEQFF

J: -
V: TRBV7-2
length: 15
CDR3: CASSLGQHAGNEQFF

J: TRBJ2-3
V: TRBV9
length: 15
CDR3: CASSVRGTSTDTQYF

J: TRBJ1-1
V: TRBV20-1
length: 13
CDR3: CSARLSGRAEAFF

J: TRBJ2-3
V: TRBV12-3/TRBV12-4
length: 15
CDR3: CASSSGGRAGDTQYF

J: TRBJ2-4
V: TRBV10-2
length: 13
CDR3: CASSRNRGDIQYF

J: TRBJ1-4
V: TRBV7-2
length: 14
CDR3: CASSLGGAAEKLFF

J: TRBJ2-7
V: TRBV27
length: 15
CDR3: CASSLTSGTVYEQYF

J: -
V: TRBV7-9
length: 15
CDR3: CASSPRPASGYEQYF

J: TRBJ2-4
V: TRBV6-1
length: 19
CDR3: CASSERPAGVFIAKNIQYF

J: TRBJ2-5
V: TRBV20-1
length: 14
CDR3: CSARLLGLQETQYF

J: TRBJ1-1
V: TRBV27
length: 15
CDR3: CASSLSRGGRTEAFF

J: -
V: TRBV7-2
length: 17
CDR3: CASSLDLSGGLHNEQFF

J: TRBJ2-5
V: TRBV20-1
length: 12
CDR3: CSAISGSETQYF

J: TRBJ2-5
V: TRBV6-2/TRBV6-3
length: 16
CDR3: CASSYPSGTYKETQYF

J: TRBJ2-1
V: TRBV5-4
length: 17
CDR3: CASSLSLGTSVYNEQFF

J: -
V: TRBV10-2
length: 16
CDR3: CASSGGWREKGKTQYF

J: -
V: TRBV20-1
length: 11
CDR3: CSAAKAYEQYF

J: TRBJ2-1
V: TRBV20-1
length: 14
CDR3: CSAPSRSSYNEQFF

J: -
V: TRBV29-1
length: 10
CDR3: CSVATSEQFF

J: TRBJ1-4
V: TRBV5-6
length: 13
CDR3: CASSSRGDEKLFF

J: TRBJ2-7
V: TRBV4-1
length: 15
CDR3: CASRRLAGVWYEQYF

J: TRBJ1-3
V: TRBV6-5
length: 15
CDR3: CASSYSPFSGNTIYF

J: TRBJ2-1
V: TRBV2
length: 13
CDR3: CAVLEQGADEQFF

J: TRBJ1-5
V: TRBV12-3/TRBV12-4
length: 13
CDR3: CASSLIVGQPQHF

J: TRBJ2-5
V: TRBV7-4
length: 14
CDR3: CASTRLAGGETQYF

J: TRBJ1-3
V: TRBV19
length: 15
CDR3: CASNQGTGAGNTIYF

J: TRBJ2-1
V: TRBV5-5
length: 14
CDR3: CASRITSGTYEQFF

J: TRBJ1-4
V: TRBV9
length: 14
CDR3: CASSPRTGGEKLFF

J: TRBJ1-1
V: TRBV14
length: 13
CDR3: CASSQRVNTEAFF